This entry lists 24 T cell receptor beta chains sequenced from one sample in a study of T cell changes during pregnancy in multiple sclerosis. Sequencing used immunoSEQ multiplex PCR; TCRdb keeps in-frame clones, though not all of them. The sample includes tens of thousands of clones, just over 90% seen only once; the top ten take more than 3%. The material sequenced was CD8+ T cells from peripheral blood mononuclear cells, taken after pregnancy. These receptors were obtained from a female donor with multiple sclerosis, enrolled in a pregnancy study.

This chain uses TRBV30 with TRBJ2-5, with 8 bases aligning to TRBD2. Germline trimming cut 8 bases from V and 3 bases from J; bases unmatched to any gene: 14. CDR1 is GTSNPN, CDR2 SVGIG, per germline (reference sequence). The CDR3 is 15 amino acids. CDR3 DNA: TGTGCCGGGCAGGAAGCGGGGGACCGAAAAGAGACCCAGTACTTC. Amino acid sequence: CAGQEAGDRKETQYF.

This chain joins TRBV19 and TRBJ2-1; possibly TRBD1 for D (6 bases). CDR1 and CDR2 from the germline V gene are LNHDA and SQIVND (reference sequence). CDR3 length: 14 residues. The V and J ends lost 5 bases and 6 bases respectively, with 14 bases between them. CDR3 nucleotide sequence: TGTGCCAGTAGTCCCTGGGACATTGTCAATGAGCAGTTCTTC. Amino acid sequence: CASSPWDIVNEQFF.

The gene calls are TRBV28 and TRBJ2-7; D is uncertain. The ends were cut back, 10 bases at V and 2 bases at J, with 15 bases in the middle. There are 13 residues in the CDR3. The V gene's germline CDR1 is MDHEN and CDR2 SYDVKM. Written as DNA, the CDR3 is TGTGCCACCTATGCAGGTATCCCCTACGAGCAGTACTTC. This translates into CATYAGIPYEQYF.

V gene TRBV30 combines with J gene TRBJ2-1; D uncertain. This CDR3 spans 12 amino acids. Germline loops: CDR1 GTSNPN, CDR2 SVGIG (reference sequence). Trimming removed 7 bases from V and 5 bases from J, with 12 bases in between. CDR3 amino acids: CAFDTANNEQFF. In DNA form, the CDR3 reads TGTGCCTTCGATACCGCTAACAATGAGCAGTTCTTC.

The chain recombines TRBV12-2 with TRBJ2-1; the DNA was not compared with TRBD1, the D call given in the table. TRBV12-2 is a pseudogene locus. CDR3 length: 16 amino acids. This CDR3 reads CASRCWTVFLYNEQFF. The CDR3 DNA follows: TGTGCAAGTCGCTGCTGGACAGTGTTTCTCTACAATGAGCAGTTCTTC.

The CDR3, as DNA: TGTGCTAGTGGTTTTTTACACGCAACTAATGAAAAACTGTTTTTT. Residues: CASGFLHATNEKLFF. The chain couples TRBV12-5 to TRBJ1-4; D remains ambiguous. V shed 3 bases and J shed 0 bases, with 8 bases lying between them. The CDR3 spans 15 residues. The germline gives CDR1 LGHNT, CDR2 FRNRAP.

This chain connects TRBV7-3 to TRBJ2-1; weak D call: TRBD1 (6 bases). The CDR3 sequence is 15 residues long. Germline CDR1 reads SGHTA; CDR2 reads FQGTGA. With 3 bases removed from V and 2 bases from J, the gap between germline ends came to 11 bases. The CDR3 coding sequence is TGTGCCAGCAGCTTGACAGGACAGCCCTACAATGAGCAGTTCTTC. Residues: CASSLTGQPYNEQFF.

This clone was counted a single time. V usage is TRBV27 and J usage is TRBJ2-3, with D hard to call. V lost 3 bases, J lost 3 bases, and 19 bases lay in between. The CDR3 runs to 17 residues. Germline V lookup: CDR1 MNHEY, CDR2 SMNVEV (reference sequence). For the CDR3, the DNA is TGTGCCAGCAGTTTTCTGTTTGAGGCCCAAGCAACAGATACGCAGTATTTT. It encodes CASSFLFEAQATDTQYF.

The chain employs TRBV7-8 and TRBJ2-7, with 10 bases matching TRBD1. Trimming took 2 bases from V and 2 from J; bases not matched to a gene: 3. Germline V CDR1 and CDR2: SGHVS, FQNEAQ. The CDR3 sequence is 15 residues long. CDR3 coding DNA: TGTGCCAGCAGCTTAAGGACAGGGGGGGCCTACGAGCAGTACTTC. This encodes CASSLRTGGAYEQYF.

The CDR3 is CASTDGRLNTEAFF. The CDR3 nucleotides are TGTGCCAGCACCGACGGGAGGCTTAACACTGAAGCTTTCTTT. J is TRBJ1-1 and V is TRBV27, with D unclear. There are 14 residues in the CDR3. Germline CDR1 and CDR2: MNHEY and SMNVEV (reference sequence). Trimming stripped 7 bases from V and 2 bases from J, with 14 bases between.

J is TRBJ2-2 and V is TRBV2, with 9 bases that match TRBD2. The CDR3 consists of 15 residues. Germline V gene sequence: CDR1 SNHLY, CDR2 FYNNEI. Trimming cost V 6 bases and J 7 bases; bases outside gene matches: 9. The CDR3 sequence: CASRGRREGYGELFF. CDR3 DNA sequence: TGTGCCAGCAGGGGACGGCGGGAGGGCTACGGGGAGCTGTTTTTT.

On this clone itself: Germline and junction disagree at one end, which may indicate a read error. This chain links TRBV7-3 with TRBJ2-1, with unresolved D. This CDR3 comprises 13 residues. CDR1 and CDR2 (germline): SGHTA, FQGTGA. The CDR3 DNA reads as TGTGCCAGCTCCCCCTCCTCCCACAATGAGCAGTTCTTC. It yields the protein CASSPSSHNEQFF.

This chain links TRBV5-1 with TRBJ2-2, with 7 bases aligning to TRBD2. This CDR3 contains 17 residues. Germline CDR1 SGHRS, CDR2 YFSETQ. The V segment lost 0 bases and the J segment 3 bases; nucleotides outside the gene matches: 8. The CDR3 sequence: CASSLAPSGRYTGELFF. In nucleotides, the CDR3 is TGCGCCAGCAGCTTGGCCCCCTCCGGGAGGTACACCGGGGAGCTGTTTTTT.

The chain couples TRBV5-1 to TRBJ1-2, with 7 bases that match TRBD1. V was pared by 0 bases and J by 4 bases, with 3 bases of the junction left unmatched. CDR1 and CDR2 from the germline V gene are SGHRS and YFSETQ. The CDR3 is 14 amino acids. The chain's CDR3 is CASSLETGLYGYTF. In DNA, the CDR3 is TGCGCCAGCAGCTTGGAGACAGGGCTCTATGGCTACACCTTC.

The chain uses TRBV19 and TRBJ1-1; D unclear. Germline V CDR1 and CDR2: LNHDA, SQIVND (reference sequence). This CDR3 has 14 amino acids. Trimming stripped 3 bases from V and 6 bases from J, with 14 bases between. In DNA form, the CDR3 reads TGTGCCAGTAGTATGGAGGGAGGGAAGCCTGAAGCTTTCTTT. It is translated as CASSMEGGKPEAFF.

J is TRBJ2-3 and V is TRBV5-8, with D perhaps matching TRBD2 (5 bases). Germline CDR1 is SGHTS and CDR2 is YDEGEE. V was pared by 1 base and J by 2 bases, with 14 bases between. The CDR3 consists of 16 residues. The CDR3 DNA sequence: TGTGCCAGCAGCTTGCGGATAGCGCCATCCACAGATACGCAGTATTTT. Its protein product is CASSLRIAPSTDTQYF.

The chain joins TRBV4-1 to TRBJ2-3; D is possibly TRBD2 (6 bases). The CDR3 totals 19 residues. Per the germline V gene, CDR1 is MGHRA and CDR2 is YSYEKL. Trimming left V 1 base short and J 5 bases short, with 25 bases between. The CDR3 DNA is TGCGCCAGCAGCCAAGGACTCGGGGAGTTGACTAGGGCGAGAGATACGCAGTATTTT. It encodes CASSQGLGELTRARDTQYF.

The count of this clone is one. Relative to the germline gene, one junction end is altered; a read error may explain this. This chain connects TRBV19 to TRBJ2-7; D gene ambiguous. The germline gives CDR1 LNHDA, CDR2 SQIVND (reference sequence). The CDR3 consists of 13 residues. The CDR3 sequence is CATSGPGSYEQYF. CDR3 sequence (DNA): TGTGCCACTAGTGGGCCAGGCTCCTACGAGCAGTACTTC.

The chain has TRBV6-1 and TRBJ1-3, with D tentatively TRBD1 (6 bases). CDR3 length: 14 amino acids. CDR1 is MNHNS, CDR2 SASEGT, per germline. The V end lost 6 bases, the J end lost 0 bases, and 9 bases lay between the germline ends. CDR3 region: CASRTGSSGNTIYF. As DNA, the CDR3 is TGTGCCAGCAGGACAGGCTCCTCTGGAAACACCATATATTTT.

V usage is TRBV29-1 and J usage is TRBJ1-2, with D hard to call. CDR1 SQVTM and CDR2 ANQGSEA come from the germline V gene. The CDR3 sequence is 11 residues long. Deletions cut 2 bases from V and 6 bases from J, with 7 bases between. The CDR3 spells CSVERGNGYTF. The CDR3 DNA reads TGCAGCGTTGAAAGAGGCAATGGCTACACCTTC.

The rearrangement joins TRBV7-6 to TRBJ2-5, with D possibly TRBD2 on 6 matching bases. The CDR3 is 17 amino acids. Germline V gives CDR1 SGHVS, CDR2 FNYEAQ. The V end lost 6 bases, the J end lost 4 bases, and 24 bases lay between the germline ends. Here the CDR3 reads CASSFESGTPLRETQYF. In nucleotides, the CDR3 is TGTGCCAGCAGTTTTGAATCCGGGACTCCGCTGAGAGAGACCCAGTACTTC.

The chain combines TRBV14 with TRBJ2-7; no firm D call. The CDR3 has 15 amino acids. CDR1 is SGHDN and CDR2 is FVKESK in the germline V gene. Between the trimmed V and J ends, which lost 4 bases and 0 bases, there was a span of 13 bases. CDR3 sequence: CASSLPGSFSYEQYF. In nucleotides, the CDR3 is TGTGCCAGCAGCCTCCCGGGTAGCTTCTCCTACGAGCAGTACTTC.

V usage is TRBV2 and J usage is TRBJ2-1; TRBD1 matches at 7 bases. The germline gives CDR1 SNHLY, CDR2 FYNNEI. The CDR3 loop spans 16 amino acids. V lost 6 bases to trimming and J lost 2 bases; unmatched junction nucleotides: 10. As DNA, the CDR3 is TGTGCCAGCAGCGAATCCACAGGGACAGCCTACAATGAGCAGTTCTTC. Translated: CASSESTGTAYNEQFF.

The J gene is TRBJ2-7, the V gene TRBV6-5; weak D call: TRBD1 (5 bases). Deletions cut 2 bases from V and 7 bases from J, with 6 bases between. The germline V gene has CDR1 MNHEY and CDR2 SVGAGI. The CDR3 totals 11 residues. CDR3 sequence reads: CASSYGAEQYF. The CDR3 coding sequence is TGTGCCAGCAGTTACGGGGCGGAGCAGTACTTC.